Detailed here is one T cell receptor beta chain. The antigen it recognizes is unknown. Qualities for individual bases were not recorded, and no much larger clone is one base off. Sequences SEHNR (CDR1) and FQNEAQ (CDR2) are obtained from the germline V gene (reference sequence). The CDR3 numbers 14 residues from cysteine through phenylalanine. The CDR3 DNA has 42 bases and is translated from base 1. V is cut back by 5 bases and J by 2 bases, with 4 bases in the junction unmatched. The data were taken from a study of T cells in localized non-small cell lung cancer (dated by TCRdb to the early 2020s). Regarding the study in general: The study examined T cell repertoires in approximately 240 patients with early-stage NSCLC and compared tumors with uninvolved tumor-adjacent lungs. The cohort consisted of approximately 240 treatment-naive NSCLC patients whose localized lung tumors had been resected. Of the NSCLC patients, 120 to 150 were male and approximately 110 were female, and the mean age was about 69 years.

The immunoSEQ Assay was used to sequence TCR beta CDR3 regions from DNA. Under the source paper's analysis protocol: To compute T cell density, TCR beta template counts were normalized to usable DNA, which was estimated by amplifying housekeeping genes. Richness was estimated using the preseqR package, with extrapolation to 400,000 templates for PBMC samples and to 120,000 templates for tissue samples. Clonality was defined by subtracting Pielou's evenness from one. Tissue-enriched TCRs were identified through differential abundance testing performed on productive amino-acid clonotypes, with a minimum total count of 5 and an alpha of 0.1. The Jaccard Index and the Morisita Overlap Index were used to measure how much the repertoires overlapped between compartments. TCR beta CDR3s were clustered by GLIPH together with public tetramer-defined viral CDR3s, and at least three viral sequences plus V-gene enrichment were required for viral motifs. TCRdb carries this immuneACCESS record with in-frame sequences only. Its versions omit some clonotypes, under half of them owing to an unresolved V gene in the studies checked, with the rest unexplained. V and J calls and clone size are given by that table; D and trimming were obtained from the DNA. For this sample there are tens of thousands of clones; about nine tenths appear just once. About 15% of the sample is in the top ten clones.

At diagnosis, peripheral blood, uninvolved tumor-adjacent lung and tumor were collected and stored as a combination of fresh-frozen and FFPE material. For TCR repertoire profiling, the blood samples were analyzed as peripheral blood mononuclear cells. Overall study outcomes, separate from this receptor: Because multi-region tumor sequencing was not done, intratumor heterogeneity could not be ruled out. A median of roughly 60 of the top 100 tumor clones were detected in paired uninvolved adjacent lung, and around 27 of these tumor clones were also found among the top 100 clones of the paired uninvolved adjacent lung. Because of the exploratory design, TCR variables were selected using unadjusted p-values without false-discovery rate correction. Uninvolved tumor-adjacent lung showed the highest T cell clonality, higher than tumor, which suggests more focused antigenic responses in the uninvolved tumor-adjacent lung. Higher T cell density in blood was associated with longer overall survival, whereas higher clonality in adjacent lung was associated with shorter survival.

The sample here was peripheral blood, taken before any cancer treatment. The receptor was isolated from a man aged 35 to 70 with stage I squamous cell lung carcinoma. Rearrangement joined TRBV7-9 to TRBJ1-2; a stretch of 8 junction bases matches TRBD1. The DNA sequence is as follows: TGTGCCAGCAGCAGACAGGGGCCGAACTATGGCTACACCTTC. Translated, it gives CASSRQGPNYGYTF. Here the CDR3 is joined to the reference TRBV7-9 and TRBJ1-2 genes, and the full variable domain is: DTGVSQNPRHKITKRGQNVTFRCDPISEHNRLYWYRQTLGQGPEFLTYFQNEAQLEKSRLLSDRFSAERPKGSFSTLEIQRTEQGDSAMYLCASSRQGPNYGYTFGSGTRLTVV.